One and the same sample provided the 17 T cell receptor beta chains below, sequenced in a study of cytomegalovirus exposure and HLA in healthy donors. It was with 60 Vbeta and 13 Jbeta primers that the PCR ran. Libraries were prepared by immunoSEQ multiplex PCR; TCRdb keeps only in-frame clonotypes and omits some of them. The sample has some 150,000 clones, approximately 70% seen once; the top ten hold roughly 2.5%. The sample comprised PBMCs. These receptors were collected from a human donor in good health.

This clone was seen a few times. This chain uses TRBV2 with TRBJ2-7, with 10 bases lining up with TRBD1. CDR3 length equals 15 residues. CDR1 is SNHLY, CDR2 FYNNEI, per germline. V shed 2 bases and J 5 bases; nucleotides not matched to a gene: 6. The CDR3 here is CASSERQGAMHEQYF. CDR3 DNA: TGTGCCAGCAGTGAAAGACAGGGGGCTATGCACGAGCAGTACTTC. The variable domain in full, completed from reference TRBV2 and TRBJ2-7, reads EPEVTQTPSHQVTQMGQEVILRCVPISNHLYFYWYRQILGQKVEFLVSFYNNEISEKSEIFDDQFSVERPDGSNFTLKIRSTKLEDSAMYFCASSERQGAMHEQYFGPGTRLTVT.

This clone was detected only a few times. This rearrangement joins TRBV2 to TRBJ2-5, with D possibly TRBD1 on 5 matching bases. The DNA end is more similar to TRBJ2-7, so the J call may be wrong. The CDR3 has 13 residues. Germline V gives CDR1 SNHLY, CDR2 FYNNEI. The CDR3 DNA follows: TGTGCCAGCAGTGCGACAGAATTCTACGAGCAGTACTTC. This gives the protein CASSATEFYEQYF.

The chain has TRBV11-2 and TRBJ2-7; tentatively, D is TRBD2 (6 bases). This CDR3 has 15 residues. CDR1 is SGHAT and CDR2 is FQNNGV in the germline V gene. The germline V and J ends were trimmed by 2 bases and 4 bases, with 15 bases remaining between them. For the CDR3, the DNA is TGTGCCAGCAGCTTACATGTCGGGGGTGGGTACGAGCAGTACTTC. This gives the protein CASSLHVGGGYEQYF.

With respect to this clone: The same CDR3 is also encoded by other DNA sequences in this sample. This chain joins TRBV27 and TRBJ2-1; 11 bases match TRBD2. The CDR3 length is 15 residues. Germline V gives CDR1 MNHEY, CDR2 SMNVEV (reference sequence). V lost 5 bases to trimming and J lost 4 bases; unmatched junction nucleotides: 4. The CDR3 loop reads CASSPGTSGYNEQFF. CDR3 nucleotides: TGTGCCAGCAGTCCTGGGACTAGCGGTTACAATGAGCAGTTCTTC.

Worth noting for this clone: One end of the junction fails to match germline, which may point to a read error. The V and J genes are TRBV27 and TRBJ1-1; no definite D call. There are 14 residues in the CDR3. The V gene's germline CDR1 is MNHEY and CDR2 SMNVEV (reference sequence). DNA for the CDR3: TGTGCCAGCAGTCTGTCTGGTAGTGGCACTAAAGCTTTCTTT. Amino acids: CASSLSGSGTKAFF.

The sample holds a few counts of this clone. The rearrangement uses TRBV29-1 and TRBJ2-1; 9 bases are shared with TRBD1. The CDR3 is 17 amino acids. Germline V gene data show CDR1 as SQVTM and CDR2 as ANQGSEA. V dropped 1 base and J dropped 5; count of bases not matched to a gene: 12. CDR3 region: CSVEGRTRDRVNNEQFF. CDR3 DNA: TGCAGCGTTGAAGGCCGCACCCGGGACAGGGTAAACAATGAGCAGTTCTTC.

This clone was counted between two and nine times. The chain has TRBV5-4 and TRBJ1-1; a weak D match, TRBD1 (5 bases). Trimming cost V 4 bases and J 6 bases, with 13 bases left between them. Germline loops: CDR1 SGHNT, CDR2 YYREEE (reference sequence). The CDR3 extends over 13 amino acids. This CDR3 reads CASSPSTVPEAFF. Here the CDR3 DNA reads TGTGCCAGCAGCCCTTCGACAGTTCCTGAAGCTTTCTTT.

The gene calls are TRBV4-2 and TRBJ2-7; D uncertain. Trimming shortened V by 1 base and J by 6 bases, and 7 bases separated the two germline ends. Germline V gene lookup returns CDR1 LGHNA and CDR2 YNFKEQ. The CDR3 runs to 12 residues. The CDR3 DNA follows: TGTGCCAGCAGCCAAGCGGTCACCGAGCAGTACTTC. Encoded protein: CASSQAVTEQYF.

This clone was counted only a few times. This rearrangement joins TRBV5-1 to TRBJ1-2; D uncertain. V lost 4 bases, J lost 5 bases, and 12 bases lay in between. From germline, CDR1 is SGHRS and CDR2 YFSETQ. CDR3 length: 13 amino acids. The CDR3 nucleotides are TGCGCCAGCAGCCGGACTGACTTGTATGGCTACACCTTC. This encodes CASSRTDLYGYTF.

V gene TRBV2 combines with J gene TRBJ1-5; D uncertain. The CDR3 loop spans 12 amino acids. Trimming took 6 bases from V and 6 from J, leaving 9 bases between them. CDR1 and CDR2 from the germline V gene are SNHLY and FYNNEI. The CDR3 coding sequence is TGTGCCAGCAGGGAGGGCGGTCAGCCCCAGCATTTT. It yields the protein CASREGGQPQHF.

This chain uses TRBV7-6 with TRBJ1-5; 10 bases match TRBD1. The germline gives CDR1 SGHVS, CDR2 FNYEAQ. The CDR3 is 15 amino acids. The V and J ends lost 5 bases and 6 bases, in that order; junction bases with no gene match: 7. The CDR3 sequence is CASSQDRGPAQPQHF. In nucleotides, the CDR3 is TGTGCCAGCAGCCAAGACAGGGGGCCAGCTCAGCCCCAGCATTTT.

The rearrangement links TRBV6-6 to TRBJ1-1, with 9 bases identical to TRBD1. From germline, CDR1 is MNHNY and CDR2 SVGAGI (reference sequence). This CDR3 has 14 residues. V trimming: 6 bases; J trimming: 5 bases; junction bases outside the gene matches: 7. CDR3 in DNA: TGTGCCAGCAGACCTAACAGGGGGCTGACTGAAGCTTTCTTT. Translating gives CASRPNRGLTEAFF.

This clone was seen more than once but under ten times. The chain combines TRBV5-1 with TRBJ1-6; 7 nucleotides match TRBD1. The CDR3 has 15 amino acids. The V and J ends lost 0 bases and 10 bases, in that order; junction bases with no gene match: 7. Germline assignment: CDR1 SGHRS and CDR2 YFSETQ. The CDR3 here is CASSLEGAPNSPLHF. DNA of the CDR3: TGCGCCAGCAGCTTGGAGGGGGCCCCCAACTCACCCCTCCACTTT. The full variable domain, in which reference TRBV5-1 and TRBJ1-6 provide the parts outside the CDR3, is KAGVTQTPRYLIKTRGQQVTLSCSPISGHRSVSWYQQTPGQGLQFLFEYFSETQRNKGNFPGRFSGRQFSNSRSEMNVSTLELGDSALYLCASSLEGAPNSPLHFGNGTRLTVT.

The rearrangement joins TRBV11-2 to TRBJ1-4, with D perhaps TRBD1 (6 bases). The CDR3 is made up of 13 amino acids. Per germline, CDR1 SGHAT and CDR2 FQNNGV. The ends were cut back, 7 bases at V and 8 bases at J, with 14 bases in the middle. CDR3 sequence reads: CASKSGDREKLFF. The DNA for the CDR3 is TGTGCCAGCAAATCAGGGGACCGGGAAAAACTGTTTTTT.

The chain recombines TRBV29-1 with TRBJ1-5; D possibly corresponds to TRBD1 (6 bases). Germline V gives CDR1 SQVTM, CDR2 ANQGSEA. Between the trimmed V and J ends, which lost 4 bases and 7 bases, there was a span of 14 bases. There are 13 residues in the CDR3. The CDR3 DNA sequence: TGCAGCGTTGGGCAGGGGACGGGACAGCCCCAGCATTTT. This codes for CSVGQGTGQPQHF. The full variable domain, its missing parts supplied by reference TRBV29-1 and TRBJ1-5, is SAVISQKPSRDICQRGTSLTIQCQVDSQVTMMFWYRQQPGQSLTLIATANQGSEATYESGFVIDKFPISRPNLTFSTLTVSNMSPEDSSIYLCSVGQGTGQPQHFGDGTRLSIL.

The V call is TRBV29-1, the J call TRBJ1-1, with D perhaps matching TRBD1 (6 bases). V gave up 5 bases and J gave up 11 bases, with 15 bases separating them. The CDR3 is made up of 11 amino acids. Germline assignment: CDR1 SQVTM and CDR2 ANQGSEA. The CDR3 sequence is CSVLYRAAAFF. The CDR3 nucleotides read TGCAGCGTTCTGTACAGGGCGGCGGCTTTCTTT.

J is TRBJ2-2 and V is TRBV4-1; 7 nucleotides align to TRBD2. The CDR3 is 18 amino acids. The J segment lost 2 bases and the V segment lost 9 bases, leaving 18 bases of the junction unmatched. Germline V gene data show CDR1 as MGHRA and CDR2 as YSYEKL. The CDR3 is CASKANFRGRLNTGELFF. CDR3 in DNA: TGCGCCAGTAAAGCCAACTTCCGCGGGAGACTTAACACCGGGGAGCTGTTTTTT.